In its sample, the clone carrying this T cell receptor beta chain was seen once. The antigen remains unidentified. This entry is derived from a study of cytomegalovirus exposure and HLA in healthy donors. General study results and limits: In a later analysis, donors in an Asian-associated ancestry cluster reportedly had fewer N-insertions in productive TCRs than the cohort mean.

Primers included in the PCR were 60 Vbeta and 13 Jbeta primers. Per the original methods: An analysis performed later counted 74 million or so unique TCR beta chains (approximately 10 million of them shared). Produced via immunoSEQ multiplex PCR; TCRdb's table is partial and in-frame only. The V and J calls and clone size come from that table; D and trimming were worked out from the DNA. The sample has approximately 160,000 clones, around four fifths seen once; the top ten hold 1%. Trimming left V 5 bases short and J 3 bases short, with 11 bases between. Germline CDR1 is MNHNY and CDR2 is SVGAGI (reference sequence). The CDR3 has 14 residues.

The specimen was PBMCs. The clonotype was recovered from a woman aged 50 to 60 in good health and CMV-seropositive. The chain couples TRBV6-6 to TRBJ1-5; possibly TRBD1 for D (5 bases). CDR3 amino acids: CASSTRQSNQPQHF. CDR3 nucleotides: TGTGCCAGCAGTACACGACAGTCCAATCAGCCCCAGCATTTT.